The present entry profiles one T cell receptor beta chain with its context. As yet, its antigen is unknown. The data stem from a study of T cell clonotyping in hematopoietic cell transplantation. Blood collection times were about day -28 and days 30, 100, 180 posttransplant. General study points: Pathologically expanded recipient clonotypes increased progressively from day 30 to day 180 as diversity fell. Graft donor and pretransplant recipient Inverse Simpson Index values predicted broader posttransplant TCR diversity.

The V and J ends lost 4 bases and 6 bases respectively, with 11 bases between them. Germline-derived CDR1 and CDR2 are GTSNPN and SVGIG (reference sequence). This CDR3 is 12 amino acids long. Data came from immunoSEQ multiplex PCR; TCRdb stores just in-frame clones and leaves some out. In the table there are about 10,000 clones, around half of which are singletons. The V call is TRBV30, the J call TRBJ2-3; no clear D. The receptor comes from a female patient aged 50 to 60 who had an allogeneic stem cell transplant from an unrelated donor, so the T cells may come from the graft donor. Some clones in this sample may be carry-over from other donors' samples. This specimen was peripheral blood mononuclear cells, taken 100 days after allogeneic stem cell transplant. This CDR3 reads CAWTSAADTQYF. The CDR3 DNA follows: TGTGCCTGGACTAGTGCCGCGGATACGCAGTATTTT.